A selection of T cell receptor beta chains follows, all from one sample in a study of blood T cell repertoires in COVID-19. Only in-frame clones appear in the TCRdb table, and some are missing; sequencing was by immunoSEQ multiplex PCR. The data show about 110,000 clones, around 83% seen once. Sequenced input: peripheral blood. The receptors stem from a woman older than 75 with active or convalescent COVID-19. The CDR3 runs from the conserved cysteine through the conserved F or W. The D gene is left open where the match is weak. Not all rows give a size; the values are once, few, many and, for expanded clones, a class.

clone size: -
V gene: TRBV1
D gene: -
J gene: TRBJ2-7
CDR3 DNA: TGCACCAGCAGCCAGCGGCAAACCTACGAGCAGTACTTC
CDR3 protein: CTSSQRQTYEQYF

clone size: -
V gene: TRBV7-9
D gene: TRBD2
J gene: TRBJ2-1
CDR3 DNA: TGTGCCAGCAGCTCTTTAGTGGGAGGGAATGAGCAGTTCTTC
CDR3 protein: CASSSLVGGNEQFF

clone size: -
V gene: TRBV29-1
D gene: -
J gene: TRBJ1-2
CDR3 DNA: TGCAGCGCCGTTGGAGGAATGTGGAATGGCTACACCTTC
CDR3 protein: CSAVGGMWNGYTF

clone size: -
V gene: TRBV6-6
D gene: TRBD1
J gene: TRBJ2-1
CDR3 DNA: TGTGCCAGCAGTCGGGACAGGGGGCGGTCTAGCGGGAGCAACAATGAGCAGTTCTTC
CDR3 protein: CASSRDRGRSSGSNNEQFF

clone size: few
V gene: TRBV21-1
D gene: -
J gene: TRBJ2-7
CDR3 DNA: TGTGCCAGCAGCAAAGTAGTTGAGGACGAGCAGTACTTC
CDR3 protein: CASSKVVEDEQYF

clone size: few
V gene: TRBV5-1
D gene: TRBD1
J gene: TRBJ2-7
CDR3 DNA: TGCGCCAGCAGCCCGGACGGACAGGGATGGTACGAGCAGTACTTC
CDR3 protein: CASSPDGQGWYEQYF

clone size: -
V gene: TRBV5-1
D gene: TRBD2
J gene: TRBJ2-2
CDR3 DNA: TGCGCCAGCACCGGAACCCAGCTAGCGGGAGTCACCGGGGAGCTGTTTTTT
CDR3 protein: CASTGTQLAGVTGELFF

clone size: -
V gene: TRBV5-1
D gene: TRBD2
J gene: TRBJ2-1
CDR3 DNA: TGCGCCAGCAGCTTGGGGGCTAGCGGGATCAATGAGCAGTTCTTC
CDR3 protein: CASSLGASGINEQFF

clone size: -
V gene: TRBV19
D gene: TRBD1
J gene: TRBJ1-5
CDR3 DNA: TGTGCCAGTAGTACTCGGACAGGGAGGATTGGTCAGCCCCAGCATTTT
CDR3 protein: CASSTRTGRIGQPQHF

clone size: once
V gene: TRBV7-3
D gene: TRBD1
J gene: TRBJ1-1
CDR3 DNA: TGTGCCAGCAGCCTATCGGGACAGCCGAAGGTGACTGAAGCTTTCTTT
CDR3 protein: CASSLSGQPKVTEAFF

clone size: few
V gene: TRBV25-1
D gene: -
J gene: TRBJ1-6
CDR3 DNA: TGTGCCAGCAGTGAACAGGGTAATTCACCCCTCCACTTT
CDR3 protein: CASSEQGNSPLHF

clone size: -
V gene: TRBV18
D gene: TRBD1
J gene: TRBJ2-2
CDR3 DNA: TGTGCCAGCTCACCATTGGACAGGGGAACCGGGGAGCTGTTTTTT
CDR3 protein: CASSPLDRGTGELFF

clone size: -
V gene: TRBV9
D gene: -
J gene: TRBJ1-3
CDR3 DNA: TGTGCCAGCAGCGTAGCCCGGGACTGGTGGAACACCATATATTTT
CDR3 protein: CASSVARDWWNTIYF

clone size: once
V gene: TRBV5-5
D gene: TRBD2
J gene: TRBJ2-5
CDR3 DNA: TGTGCCAGCAGCTTGGCCCCAGCGGGAGGGCAAGAGACCCAGTACTTC
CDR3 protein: CASSLAPAGGQETQYF

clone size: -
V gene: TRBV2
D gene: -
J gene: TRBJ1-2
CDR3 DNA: TGTGCCAGCTCTACTAGTACTCGGTTGGGCTACACCTTC
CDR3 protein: CASSTSTRLGYTF

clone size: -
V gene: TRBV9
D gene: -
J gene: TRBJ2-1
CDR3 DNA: TGTGCCAGCAGCGTAGCCCTCCTCGGGGGTACCTACAATGAGCTGTTCTTC
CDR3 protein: CASSVALLGGTYNELFF

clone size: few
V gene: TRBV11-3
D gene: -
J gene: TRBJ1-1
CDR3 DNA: TGTGCCAGCAGCAGAGTCGTGAACACTGAAGCTTTCTTT
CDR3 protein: CASSRVVNTEAFF

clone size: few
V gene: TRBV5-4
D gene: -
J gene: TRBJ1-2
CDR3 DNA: TGTGCCAGCAGCGCACAGGGCAGAATCAACTATGGCTACACCTTC
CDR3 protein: CASSAQGRINYGYTF

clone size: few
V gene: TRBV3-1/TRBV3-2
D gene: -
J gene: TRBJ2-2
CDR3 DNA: TGTGCCAGCAGCCAAGTAGCCGGGGAGCTGTTTTTT
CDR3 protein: CASSQVAGELFF

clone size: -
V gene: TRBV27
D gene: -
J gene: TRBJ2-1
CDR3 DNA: TGTGCCAGCAGTTGGCTTTCATACAATGAGCAGTTCTTC
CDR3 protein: CASSWLSYNEQFF

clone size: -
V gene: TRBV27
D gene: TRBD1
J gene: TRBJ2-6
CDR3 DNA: TGTGCCAGCCCAAGACAGGGGAAGGTGTCTGGGGCCAACGTCCTGACTTTC
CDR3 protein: CASPRQGKVSGANVLTF

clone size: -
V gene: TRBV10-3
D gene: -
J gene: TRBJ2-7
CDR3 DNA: TGTGCCATCAGGGGGCTTGAGGCCGAGCAGTACTTC
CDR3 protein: CAIRGLEAEQYF

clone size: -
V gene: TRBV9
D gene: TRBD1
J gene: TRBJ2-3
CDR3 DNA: TGTGCCAGCAGCACCAGAAGGGGGGGGACAGGGACAGATACGCAGTATTTT
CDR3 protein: CASSTRRGGTGTDTQYF

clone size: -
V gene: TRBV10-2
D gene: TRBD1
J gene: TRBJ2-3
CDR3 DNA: TGCGCCAGCACCGACCGGGACAGGGGTGCAGATACGCAGTATTTT
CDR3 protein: CASTDRDRGADTQYF

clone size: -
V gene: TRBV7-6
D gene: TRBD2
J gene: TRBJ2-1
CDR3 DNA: TGTGCCAGCAGCTTGGGTCGGGCGGGGGGCGGTGAGCAGTTCTTC
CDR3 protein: CASSLGRAGGGEQFF

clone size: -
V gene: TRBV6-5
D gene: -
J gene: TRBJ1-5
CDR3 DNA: TGTGCCAGCGGTAGGCAGGGGATTCAGCCCCAGCATTTT
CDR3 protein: CASGRQGIQPQHF

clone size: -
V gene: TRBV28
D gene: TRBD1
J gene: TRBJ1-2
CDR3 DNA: TGTGCCAGCAGTCAGGGACAGGGATTTGGCTACACCTTC
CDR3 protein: CASSQGQGFGYTF

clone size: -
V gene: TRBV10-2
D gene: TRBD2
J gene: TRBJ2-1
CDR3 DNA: TGCGCCAGCAGTGATATCTATTATGGGGGGGGGAATGAGCAGTTCTTC
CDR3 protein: CASSDIYYGGGNEQFF

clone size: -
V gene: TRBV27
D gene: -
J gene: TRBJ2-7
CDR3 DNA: TGTGCCAGCAGTTTAAGTGGACAGACCTCCTACGAGCAGTACTTC
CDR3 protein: CASSLSGQTSYEQYF

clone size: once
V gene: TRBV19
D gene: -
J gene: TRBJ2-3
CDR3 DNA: TGTGCCAGTAGTATAGCGACACTTAGCACAGATACGCAGTATTTT
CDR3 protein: CASSIATLSTDTQYF

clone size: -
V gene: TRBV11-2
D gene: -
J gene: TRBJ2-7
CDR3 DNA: TGTGCCAGCAGCTTAGTCTCTCAGGGGACCGAGCAGTACTTC
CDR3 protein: CASSLVSQGTEQYF

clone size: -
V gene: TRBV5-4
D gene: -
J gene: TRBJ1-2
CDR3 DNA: TGTGCCAGCAGCTTATCTTACGGGTATGGCTACACCTTC
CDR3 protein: CASSLSYGYGYTF

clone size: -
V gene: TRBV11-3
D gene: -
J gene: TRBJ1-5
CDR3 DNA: TGTGCCAGCAGCTTGAGTCCCAGGGATCAGCCCCAGCATTTT
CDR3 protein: CASSLSPRDQPQHF

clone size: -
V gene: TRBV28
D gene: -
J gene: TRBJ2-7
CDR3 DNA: TGTGCCAGCAGCCCGCCAGGCAGGGTAAGGGGCGAGCAGTACTTC
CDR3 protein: CASSPPGRVRGEQYF

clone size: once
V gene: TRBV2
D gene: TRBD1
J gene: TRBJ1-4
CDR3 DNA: TGTGCCAGCAGGGCCCCGGGACAGACTAATGAAAAACTGTTTTTT
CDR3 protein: CASRAPGQTNEKLFF

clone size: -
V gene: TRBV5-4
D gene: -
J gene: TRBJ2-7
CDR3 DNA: TGTGCCAGCAGCTTGGGGACCACGCCGGGGTACGAGCAGTACTTC
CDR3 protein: CASSLGTTPGYEQYF

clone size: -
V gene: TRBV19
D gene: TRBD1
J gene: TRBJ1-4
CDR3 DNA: TGTGCCAGTAGTAGCCTCTCGACAGGGGTTGGTAATGAAAAACTGTTTTTT
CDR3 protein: CASSSLSTGVGNEKLFF

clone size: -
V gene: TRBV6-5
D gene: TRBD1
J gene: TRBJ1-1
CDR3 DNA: TGTGCCAGCAGTTACTACCCGCGACAGGGGATCACTGAAGCTTTCTTT
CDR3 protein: CASSYYPRQGITEAFF

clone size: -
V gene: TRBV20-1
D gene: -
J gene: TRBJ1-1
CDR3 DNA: TGCAGTGTCGGCACTGAAGCTTTCTTT
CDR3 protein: CSVGTEAFF

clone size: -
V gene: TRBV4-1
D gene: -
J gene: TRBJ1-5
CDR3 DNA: TGCGCCAGCAGCCAAGCTGCAGGGAACAATCAGCCCCAGCATTTT
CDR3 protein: CASSQAAGNNQPQHF

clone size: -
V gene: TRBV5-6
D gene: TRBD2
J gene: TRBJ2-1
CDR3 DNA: TGTGCCAGCAGCCAGGGACTAGCCCGTAATGAGCAGTTCTTC
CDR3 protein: CASSQGLARNEQFF

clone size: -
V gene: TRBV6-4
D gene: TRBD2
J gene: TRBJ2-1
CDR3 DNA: TGTGCCAGCAGTGCACAACTAGCGTCCAATGAGCAGTTCTTC
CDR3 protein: CASSAQLASNEQFF

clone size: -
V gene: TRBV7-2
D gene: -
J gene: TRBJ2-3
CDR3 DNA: TGTGCCAGCAGCTTAGGTGGCAGGGTGTACGATACGCAGTATTTT
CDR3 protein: CASSLGGRVYDTQYF

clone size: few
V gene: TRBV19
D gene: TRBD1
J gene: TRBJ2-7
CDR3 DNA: TGTGCCAGTAGTATTAACAGGGGAGCCTACGAGCAGTACTTC
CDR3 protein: CASSINRGAYEQYF

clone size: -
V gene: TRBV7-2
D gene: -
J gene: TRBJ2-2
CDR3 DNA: TGTGCCAGCAGCCCAGGTAGTTGGGTAGTGAACACCGGGGAGCTGTTTTTT
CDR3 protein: CASSPGSWVVNTGELFF

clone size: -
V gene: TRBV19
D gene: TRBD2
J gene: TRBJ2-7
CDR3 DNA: TGTGCCAGTAGTCGGGACCCGGGACTAGCGCATCAGCAGTACTTC
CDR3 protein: CASSRDPGLAHQQYF

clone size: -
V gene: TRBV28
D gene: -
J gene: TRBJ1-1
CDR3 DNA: TGTGCCAGCAGTTCCCATACAGGGATGAACACTGAAGCTTTCTTT
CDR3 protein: CASSSHTGMNTEAFF

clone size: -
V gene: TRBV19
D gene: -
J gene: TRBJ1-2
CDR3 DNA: TGTGCCAGTAGTATAGCGGACTATGGCTACACCTTC
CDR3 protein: CASSIADYGYTF

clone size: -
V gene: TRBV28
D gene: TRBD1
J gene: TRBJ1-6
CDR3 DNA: TGTGCCAGCAGTACCAAGGACAGGGTTTATAATTCACCCCTCCACTTT
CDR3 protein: CASSTKDRVYNSPLHF

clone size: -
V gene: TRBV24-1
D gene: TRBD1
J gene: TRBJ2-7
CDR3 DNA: TGTGCCACCAGTGAGGCGGACAGGGGGCTAGGAGAGCAGTACTTC
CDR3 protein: CATSEADRGLGEQYF

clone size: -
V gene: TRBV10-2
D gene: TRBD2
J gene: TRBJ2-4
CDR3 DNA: TGCGCCAGCAGTGATCTAGCGGGGTTGTTTTCCAAAAACATTCAGTACTTC
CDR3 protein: CASSDLAGLFSKNIQYF